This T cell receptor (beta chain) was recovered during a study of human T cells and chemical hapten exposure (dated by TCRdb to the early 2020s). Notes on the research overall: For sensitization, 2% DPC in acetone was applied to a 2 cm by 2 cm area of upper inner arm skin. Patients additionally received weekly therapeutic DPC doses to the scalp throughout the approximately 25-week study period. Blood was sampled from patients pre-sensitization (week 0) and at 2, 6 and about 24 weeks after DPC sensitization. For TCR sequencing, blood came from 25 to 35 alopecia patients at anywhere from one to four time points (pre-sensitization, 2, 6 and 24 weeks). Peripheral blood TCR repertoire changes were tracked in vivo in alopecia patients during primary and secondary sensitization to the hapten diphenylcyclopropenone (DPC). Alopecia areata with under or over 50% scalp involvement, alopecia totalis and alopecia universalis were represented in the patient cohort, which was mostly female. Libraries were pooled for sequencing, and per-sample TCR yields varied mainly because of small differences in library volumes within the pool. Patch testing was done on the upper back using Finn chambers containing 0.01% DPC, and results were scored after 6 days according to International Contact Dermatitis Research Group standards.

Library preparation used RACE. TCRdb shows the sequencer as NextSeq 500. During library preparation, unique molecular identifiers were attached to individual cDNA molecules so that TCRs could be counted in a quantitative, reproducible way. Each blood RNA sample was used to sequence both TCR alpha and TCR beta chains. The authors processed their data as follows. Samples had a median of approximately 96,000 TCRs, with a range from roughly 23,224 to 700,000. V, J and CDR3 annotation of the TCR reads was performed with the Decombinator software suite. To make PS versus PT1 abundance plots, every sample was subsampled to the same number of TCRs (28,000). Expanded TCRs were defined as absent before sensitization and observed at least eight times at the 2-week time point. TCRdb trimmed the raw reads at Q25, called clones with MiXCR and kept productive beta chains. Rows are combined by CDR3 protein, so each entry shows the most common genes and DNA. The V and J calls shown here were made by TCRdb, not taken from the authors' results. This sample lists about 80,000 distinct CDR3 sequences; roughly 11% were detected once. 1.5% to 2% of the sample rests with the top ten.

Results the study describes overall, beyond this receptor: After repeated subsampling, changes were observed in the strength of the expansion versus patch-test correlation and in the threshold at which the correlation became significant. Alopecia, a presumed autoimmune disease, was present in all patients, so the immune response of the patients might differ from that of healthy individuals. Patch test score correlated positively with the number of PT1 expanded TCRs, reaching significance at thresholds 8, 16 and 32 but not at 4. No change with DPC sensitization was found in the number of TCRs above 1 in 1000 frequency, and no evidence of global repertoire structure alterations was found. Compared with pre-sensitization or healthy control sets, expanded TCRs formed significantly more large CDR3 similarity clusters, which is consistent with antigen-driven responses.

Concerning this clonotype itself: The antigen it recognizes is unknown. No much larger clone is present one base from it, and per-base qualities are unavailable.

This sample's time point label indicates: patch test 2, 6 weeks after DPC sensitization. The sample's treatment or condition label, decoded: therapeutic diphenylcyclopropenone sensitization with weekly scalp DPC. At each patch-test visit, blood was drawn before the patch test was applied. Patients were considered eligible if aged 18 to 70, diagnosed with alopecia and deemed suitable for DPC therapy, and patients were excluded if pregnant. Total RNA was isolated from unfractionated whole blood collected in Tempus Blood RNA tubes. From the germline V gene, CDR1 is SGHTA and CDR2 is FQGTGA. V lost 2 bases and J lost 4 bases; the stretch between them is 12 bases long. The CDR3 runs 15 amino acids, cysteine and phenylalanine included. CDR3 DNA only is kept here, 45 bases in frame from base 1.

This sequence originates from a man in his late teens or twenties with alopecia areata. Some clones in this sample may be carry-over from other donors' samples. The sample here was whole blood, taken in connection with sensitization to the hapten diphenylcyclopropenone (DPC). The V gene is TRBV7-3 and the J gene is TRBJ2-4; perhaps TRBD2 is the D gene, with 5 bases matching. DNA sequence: TGTGCCAGCAGCTTAGAGCCAGGCGGGAAAAACATTCAGTACTTC. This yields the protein CASSLEPGGKNIQYF.